A single sample is the source of the 22 T cell receptor beta chains below, sequenced in a study of OX40 agonist ivuxolimab in advanced cancers. TCRdb's table, derived via immunoSEQ multiplex PCR, lists solely in-frame clones and lacks some. The sample has some 80,000 clones, roughly 94% seen once. The sample consisted of CD4+ or CD8+ T cells sorted from blood, taken in a trial of the OX40 agonist ivuxolimab. The receptors shown here come from an adult with an advanced solid tumor such as melanoma, head and neck, liver or kidney cancer.

The rearrangement uses TRBV27 and TRBJ2-5; no definite D call. The closer fit of TRBJ2-7 to the DNA end suggests the J call may be wrong. Germline CDR1 is MNHEY and CDR2 is SMNVEV (reference sequence). CDR3 length: 13 amino acids. As DNA, the CDR3 is TGTGCCAGCAGTTTAACCCCTTGGGACGAGCAGTACTTC. Translation: CASSLTPWDEQYF.

The rearrangement links TRBV27 to TRBJ2-7; D might be TRBD2 (6 bases). The V gene lost 3 bases and the J gene lost 4 bases, with 19 bases spanning the gap. The germline V gene has CDR1 MNHEY and CDR2 SMNVEV (reference sequence). The CDR3 length is 16 residues. CDR3 in DNA: TGTGCCAGCAGTTTGAACGTCGGGGAAGGAGGGTACGAGCAGTACTTC. This sequence encodes CASSLNVGEGGYEQYF.

The rearrangement joins TRBV7-9 to TRBJ1-3; D unclear. The CDR3 runs 15 residues. Germline CDR1 SEHNR, CDR2 FQNEAQ (reference sequence). V dropped 3 bases and J dropped 2 bases, with 11 bases sitting between them. The CDR3 spells CASSLVTVAGNTIYF. CDR3 nucleotides: TGTGCCAGCAGCTTGGTAACGGTCGCTGGAAACACCATATATTTT.

The chain is built from TRBV7-9 and TRBJ2-1; tentative D call: TRBD2 (5 bases). This CDR3 is 12 amino acids long. In germline, CDR1 is SEHNR, CDR2 FQNEAQ (reference sequence). V was shortened by 1 base and J by 15 bases, with 13 bases between the two germline ends. The DNA for the CDR3 is TGTGCCAGCAGCTTAGAAGGAGGATTTCGGTTCTTC. Protein product: CASSLEGGFRFF.

The chain combines TRBV9 with TRBJ1-1, with D perhaps matching TRBD1 (5 bases). This CDR3 has 14 amino acids. Germline V gene data show CDR1 as SGDLS and CDR2 as YYNGEE. The ends were cut back, 4 bases at V and 3 bases at J, with 13 bases in the middle. The CDR3 loop reads CASSFVGGDTEAFF. CDR3 bases: TGTGCCAGCAGCTTCGTGGGGGGAGACACTGAAGCTTTCTTT. The variable domain in full, with the rest retrieved from reference TRBV9 and TRBJ1-1, is DSGVTQTPKHLITATGQRVTLRCSPRSGDLSVYWYQQSLDQGLQFLIQYYNGEERAKGNILERFSAQQFPDLHSELNLSSLELGDSALYFCASSFVGGDTEAFFGQGTRLTVV.

The V call is TRBV27, the J call TRBJ2-2; the D gene is possibly TRBD2 (5 bases). V was pared by 4 bases and J by 5 bases, with 20 bases between. CDR3 length: 17 amino acids. The germline gives CDR1 MNHEY, CDR2 SMNVEV (reference sequence). CDR3 sequence reads: CASSSLPVSKRTGELFF. CDR3 nucleotide sequence: TGTGCCAGCAGTTCCCTTCCCGTATCAAAGCGGACCGGGGAGCTGTTTTTT.

In DNA form, the CDR3 reads TGTGCCAGTAGTATAGATCGAGGGACAGGCCAAGAGACCCAGTACTTC. Amino acid sequence: CASSIDRGTGQETQYF. The chain combines TRBV19 with TRBJ2-5; 8 bases agree with TRBD1. The germline V gene encodes CDR1 LNHDA and CDR2 SQIVND (reference sequence). Trimming at V came to 0 bases and at J to 1 base, leaving 4 bases not matched to a gene. The CDR3 has 16 residues.

The gene calls are TRBV11-3 and TRBJ2-7, with D perhaps matching TRBD2 (5 bases). The CDR3 is made up of 15 amino acids. Germline values: CDR1 SGHNT, CDR2 YENEEA. Trimming took off 1 base at V and 4 bases at J, with 14 bases between the two ends. For the CDR3, the DNA is TGTGCCAGCAGCTTAGGGTACGGGGAACGGTACGAGCAGTACTTC. Translation: CASSLGYGERYEQYF.

The J gene is TRBJ1-2, the V gene TRBV7-2; 9 nucleotides match TRBD1. Germline CDR1 and CDR2: SGHTA and FQGNSA. This CDR3 comprises 15 residues. The ends lost 5 bases at V and 2 bases at J; junction bases unmatched: 6. As DNA, the CDR3 is TGTGCCAGCAGCGGAGGGACAGGGTTCAACTATGGCTACACCTTC. This translates into CASSGGTGFNYGYTF.

The rearrangement joins TRBV27 to TRBJ1-1; D gene uncertain. CDR3 length: 13 residues. In germline, CDR1 is MNHEY, CDR2 SMNVEV (reference sequence). V gave up 8 bases and J gave up 1 base, with 11 bases separating them. The CDR3 DNA is TGTGCCAGCGGATTGACGGGGAACACTGAAGCTTTCTTT. Translation: CASGLTGNTEAFF.

This chain joins TRBV5-4 and TRBJ1-2, with a tentative D call TRBD1 (5 bases). There are 12 residues in the CDR3. Trimming left V 4 bases short and J 6 bases short, with 10 bases between. In germline, CDR1 is SGHNT, CDR2 YYREEE (reference sequence). Written as DNA, the CDR3 is TGTGCCAGCAGCCCTTCAGGGAATGGCTACACCTTC. It yields the protein CASSPSGNGYTF.

This chain uses TRBV20-1 with TRBJ2-7; D is uncertain. V gave up 3 bases and J gave up 0 bases, with 3 bases separating them. The CDR3 has 11 amino acids. The germline CDR1 and CDR2 sequences are DFQATT and SNEGSKA (reference sequence). This CDR3 is CSASTSYEQYF. The DNA for the CDR3 is TGCAGTGCTAGCACCTCCTACGAGCAGTACTTC.

The chain is built from TRBV9 and TRBJ2-3; D gene ambiguous. Trimming took off 4 bases at V and 0 bases at J, with 21 bases between the two ends. The CDR3 has 18 amino acids. CDR1 is SGDLS, CDR2 YYNGEE, per germline. CDR3 protein: CASSTHSGATTSTDTQYF. The CDR3 DNA is TGTGCCAGCAGCACCCACTCCGGAGCGACGACTAGCACAGATACGCAGTATTTT.

The gene calls are TRBV19 and TRBJ2-1; D is unclear. The CDR3 covers 13 residues. Germline CDR1 reads LNHDA; CDR2 reads SQIVND (reference sequence). The V gene lost 6 bases and the J gene lost 4 bases, with 10 bases spanning the gap. CDR3 DNA sequence: TGTGCCAGTAGGACGACAAATTACAATGAGCAGTTCTTC. Its protein is CASRTTNYNEQFF.

This chain uses TRBV29-1 with TRBJ2-7; no clear D. In germline, CDR1 is SQVTM, CDR2 ANQGSEA. The CDR3 is 12 residues long. The V end was cut by 6 bases, the J end by 2 bases, with 11 bases between. The CDR3 protein is CSVGKDPYEQYF. The CDR3 bases are TGCAGCGTAGGGAAGGATCCCTACGAGCAGTACTTC.

CDR3: CAISESTGSGNTIYF. CDR3 in DNA: TGTGCCATCAGTGAGTCGACGGGGTCTGGAAACACCATATATTTT. The chain carries TRBV10-3 and TRBJ1-3; D gene uncertain. The CDR3 extends over 15 amino acids. Between the trimmed V and J ends, which lost 0 bases and 1 base, there was a span of 7 bases. Germline V gene lookup returns CDR1 ENHRY and CDR2 SYGVKD.

The table lists this clone with a count of one. The chain couples TRBV6-1 to TRBJ1-2, with 10 positions matching TRBD1. Trimming cost V 5 bases and J 6 bases; bases outside gene matches: 3. CDR1 is MNHNS and CDR2 is SASEGT in the germline V gene. The CDR3 length is 13 residues. CDR3 region: CASSPGQGNGYTF. The CDR3 coding sequence is TGTGCCAGCAGTCCGGGACAGGGGAATGGCTACACCTTC.

J is TRBJ2-7 and V is TRBV2; D is perhaps TRBD1 (6 bases). The CDR3 runs to 12 residues. Germline V CDR1 and CDR2: SNHLY, FYNNEI. The V gene lost 7 bases and the J gene lost 4 bases, with 11 bases spanning the gap. CDR3 in amino acids: CASIGQLYEQYF. The CDR3 DNA is TGTGCCAGCATCGGACAGCTATACGAGCAGTACTTC. Together with reference TRBV2 and TRBJ2-7, the CDR3 gives the full variable domain: EPEVTQTPSHQVTQMGQEVILRCVPISNHLYFYWYRQILGQKVEFLVSFYNNEISEKSEIFDDQFSVERPDGSNFTLKIRSTKLEDSAMYFCASIGQLYEQYFGPGTRLTVT.

CDR3 sequence reads: CASSSTGVYGYTF. CDR3 nucleotide sequence: TGTGCCAGTAGTTCGACAGGGGTCTATGGCTACACCTTC. The V call is TRBV19, the J call TRBJ1-2; 8 bases line up with TRBD1. This CDR3 is 13 amino acids long. V lost 5 bases, J lost 4 bases, and 3 bases stayed unmatched. Germline assignment: CDR1 LNHDA and CDR2 SQIVND (reference sequence).

For this clone: Other DNA sequences of this sample code for an identical CDR3. The V call is TRBV19, the J call TRBJ1-5, with TRBD1 matching over 7 bases. Germline V gene lookup returns CDR1 LNHDA and CDR2 SQIVND (reference sequence). This CDR3 has 12 residues. With V trimmed by 8 bases and J by 4 bases, 2 bases remained unmatched. CDR3 protein: CASEQGNQPQHF. The CDR3 nucleotides read TGTGCCAGTGAACAGGGGAATCAGCCCCAGCATTTT.

V and J are TRBV4-3 and TRBJ2-1; 8 bases are a match to TRBD1. The germline gives CDR1 LGHNA, CDR2 YSLEER. The CDR3 runs to 17 residues. Trimming at V came to 3 bases and at J to 2 bases, leaving 9 bases not matched to a gene. CDR3 region: CASSQYRTGTTYNEQFF. CDR3 coding DNA: TGCGCCAGCAGCCAGTATAGGACAGGGACAACCTACAATGAGCAGTTCTTC.

This chain's CDR3 is CASSIGGLAGAYEQYF. In nucleotides, the CDR3 is TGTGCCAGTAGTATAGGGGGGCTAGCGGGGGCCTACGAGCAGTACTTC. The rearrangement uses TRBV19 and TRBJ2-7; 10 positions agree with TRBD2. This CDR3 comprises 16 residues. CDR1 LNHDA and CDR2 SQIVND come from the germline V gene (reference sequence). Trimming removed 1 base from V and 2 bases from J; junction bases left unmatched: 5. Combining the CDR3 with reference TRBV19 and TRBJ2-7 gives the whole variable domain DGGITQSPKYLFRKEGQNVTLSCEQNLNHDAMYWYRQDPGQGLRLIYYSQIVNDFQKGDIAEGYSVSREKKESFPLTVTSAQKNPTAFYLCASSIGGLAGAYEQYFGPGTRLTVT.